This T cell receptor beta chain was recovered during a study of T cell changes during pregnancy in multiple sclerosis. Germline CDR1 is GTSNPN and CDR2 is SVGIG (reference sequence). The CDR3 is made up of 13 amino acids. V lost 0 bases to trimming and J lost 2 bases, with 8 bases between them. Assay: immunoSEQ multiplex PCR; the TCRdb copy retains only in-frame clones and omits some. The sample has about 24,000 clones, roughly 90% seen once. Sequencing used CD8+ T cells from peripheral blood mononuclear cells, obtained in the first trimester of pregnancy. The source is a female donor in good health, enrolled as a control in a pregnancy study. The chain has TRBV30 and TRBJ2-7; perhaps TRBD2 as D (5 bases). The CDR3 region is CAWSVGGPYEQYF. The CDR3 nucleotides read TGTGCCTGGAGTGTAGGCGGGCCCTACGAGCAGTACTTC. The whole variable domain, remainder taken from reference TRBV30 and TRBJ2-7, is SQTIHQWPATLVQPVGSPLSLECTVEGTSNPNLYWYRQAAGRGLQLLFYSVGIGQISSEVPQNLSASRPQDRQFILSSKKLLLSDSGFYLCAWSVGGPYEQYFGPGTRLTVT.